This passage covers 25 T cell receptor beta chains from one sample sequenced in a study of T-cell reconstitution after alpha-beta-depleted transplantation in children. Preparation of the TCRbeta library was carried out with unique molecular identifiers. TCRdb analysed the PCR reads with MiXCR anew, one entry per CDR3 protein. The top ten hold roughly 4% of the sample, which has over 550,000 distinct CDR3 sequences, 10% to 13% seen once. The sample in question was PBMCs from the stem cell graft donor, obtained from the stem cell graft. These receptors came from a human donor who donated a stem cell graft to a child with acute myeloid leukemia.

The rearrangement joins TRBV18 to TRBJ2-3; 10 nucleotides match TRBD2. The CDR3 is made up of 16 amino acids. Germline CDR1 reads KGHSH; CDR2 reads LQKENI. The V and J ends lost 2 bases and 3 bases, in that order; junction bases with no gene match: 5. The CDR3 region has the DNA TGTGCCAGCTCACCAATAGCGGGAGGAGAAACAGATACGCAGTATTTT. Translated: CASSPIAGGETDTQYF. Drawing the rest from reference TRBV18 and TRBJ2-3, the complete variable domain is NAGVMQNPRHLVRRRGQEARLRCSPMKGHSHVYWYRQLPEEGLKFMVYLQKENIIDESGMPKERFSAEFPKEGPSILRIQQVVRGDSAAYFCASSPIAGGETDTQYFGPGTRLTVL.

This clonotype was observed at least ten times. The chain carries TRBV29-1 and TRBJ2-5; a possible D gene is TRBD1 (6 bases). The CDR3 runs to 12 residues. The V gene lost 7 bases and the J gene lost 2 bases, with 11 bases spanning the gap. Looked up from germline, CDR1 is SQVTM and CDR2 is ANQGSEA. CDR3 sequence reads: CSATTGQETQYF. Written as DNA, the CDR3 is TGCAGCGCCACGACAGGTCAAGAGACCCAGTACTTC.

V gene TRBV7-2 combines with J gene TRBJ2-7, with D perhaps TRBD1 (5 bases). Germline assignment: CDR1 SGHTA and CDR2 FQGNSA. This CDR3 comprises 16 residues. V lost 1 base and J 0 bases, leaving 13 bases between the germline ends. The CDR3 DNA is TGTGCCAGCAGCTTAGGACAGTCGCAGAGCTCCTACGAGCAGTACTTC. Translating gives CASSLGQSQSSYEQYF. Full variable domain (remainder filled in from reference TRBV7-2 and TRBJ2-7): GAGVSQSPSNKVTEKGKDVELRCDPISGHTALYWYRQSLGQGLEFLIYFQGNSAPDKSGLPSDRFSAERTGGSVSTLTIQRTQQEDSAVYLCASSLGQSQSSYEQYFGPGTRLTVT.

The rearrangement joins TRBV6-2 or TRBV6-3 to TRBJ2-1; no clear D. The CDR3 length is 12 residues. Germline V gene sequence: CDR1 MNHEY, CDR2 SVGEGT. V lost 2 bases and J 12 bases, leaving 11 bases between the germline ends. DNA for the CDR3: TGTGCCAGCAGTTACCAAGGCTTACGGCAGTTCTTC. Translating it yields CASSYQGLRQFF.

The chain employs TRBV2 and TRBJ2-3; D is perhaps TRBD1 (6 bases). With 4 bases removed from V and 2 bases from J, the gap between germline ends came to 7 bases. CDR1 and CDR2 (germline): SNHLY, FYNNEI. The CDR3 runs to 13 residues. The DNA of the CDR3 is TGTGCCAGCAGTGGGGGGCTCACAGATACGCAGTATTTT. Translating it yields CASSGGLTDTQYF.

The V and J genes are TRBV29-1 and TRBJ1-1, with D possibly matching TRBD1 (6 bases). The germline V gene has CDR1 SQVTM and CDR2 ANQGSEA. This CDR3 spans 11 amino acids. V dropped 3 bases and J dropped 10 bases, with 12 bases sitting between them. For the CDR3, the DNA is TGCAGCGTTGAGGAGGGGGGGGGAGCTTTCTTT. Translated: CSVEEGGGAFF.

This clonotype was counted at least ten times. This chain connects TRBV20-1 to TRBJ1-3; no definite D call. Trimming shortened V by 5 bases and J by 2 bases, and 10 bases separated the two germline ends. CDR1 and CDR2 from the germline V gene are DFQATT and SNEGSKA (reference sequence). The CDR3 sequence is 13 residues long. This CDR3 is CSAPWTAGNTIYF. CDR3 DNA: TGCAGTGCTCCCTGGACCGCTGGAAACACCATATATTTT.

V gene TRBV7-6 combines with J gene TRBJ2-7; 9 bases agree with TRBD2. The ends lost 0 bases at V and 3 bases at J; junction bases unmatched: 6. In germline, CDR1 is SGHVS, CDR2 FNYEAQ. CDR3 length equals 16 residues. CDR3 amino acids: CASSLASAGGLYEQYF. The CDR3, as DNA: TGTGCCAGCAGCTTAGCTTCGGCGGGAGGGCTCTACGAGCAGTACTTC.

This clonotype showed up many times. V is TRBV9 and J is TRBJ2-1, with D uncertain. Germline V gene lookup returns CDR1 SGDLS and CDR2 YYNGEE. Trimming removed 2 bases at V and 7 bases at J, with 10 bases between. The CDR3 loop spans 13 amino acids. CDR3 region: CASSVVHLNEQFF. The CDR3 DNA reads TGTGCCAGCAGCGTTGTTCACCTAAATGAGCAGTTCTTC.

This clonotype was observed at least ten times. The CDR3 reads CASSLGRLAGNEQYF. CDR3 DNA: TGTGCCAGCAGCTTGGGCCGACTAGCGGGAAACGAGCAGTACTTC. This chain links TRBV5-6 with TRBJ2-7, with 11 nucleotides matching TRBD2. J was trimmed by 5 bases and V by 0 bases; bases with no gene match: 4. The V gene's germline CDR1 is SGHDT and CDR2 YYEEEE. The CDR3 spans 15 residues.

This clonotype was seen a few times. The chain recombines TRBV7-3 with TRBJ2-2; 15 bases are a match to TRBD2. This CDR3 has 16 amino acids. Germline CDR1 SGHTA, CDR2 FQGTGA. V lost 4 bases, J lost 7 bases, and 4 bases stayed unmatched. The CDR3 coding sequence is TGTGCCAGCAGCTCGCCGGGACTAGCGGGAGGCGGGGAGCTGTTTTTT. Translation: CASSSPGLAGGGELFF.

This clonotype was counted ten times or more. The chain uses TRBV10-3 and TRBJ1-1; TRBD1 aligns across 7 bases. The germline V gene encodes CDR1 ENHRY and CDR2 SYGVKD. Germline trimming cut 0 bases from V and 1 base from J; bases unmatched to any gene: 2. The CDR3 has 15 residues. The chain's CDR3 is CAISESAGGNTEAFF. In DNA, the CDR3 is TGTGCCATCAGTGAGTCGGCAGGGGGGAACACTGAAGCTTTCTTT.

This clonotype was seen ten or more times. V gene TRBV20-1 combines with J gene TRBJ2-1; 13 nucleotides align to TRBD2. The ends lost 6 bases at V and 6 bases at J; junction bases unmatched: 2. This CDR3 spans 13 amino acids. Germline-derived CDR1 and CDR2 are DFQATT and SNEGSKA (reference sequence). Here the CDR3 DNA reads TGCAGTGCAAGGACTAGCGGGAGCAATGAGCAGTTCTTC. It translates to CSARTSGSNEQFF.

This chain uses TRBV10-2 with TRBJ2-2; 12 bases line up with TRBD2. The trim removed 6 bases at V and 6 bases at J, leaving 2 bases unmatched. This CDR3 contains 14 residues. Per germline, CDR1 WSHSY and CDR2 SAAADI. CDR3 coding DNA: TGCGCCAGCAGGACTAGCGGGAGTTCCGGGGAGCTGTTTTTT. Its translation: CASRTSGSSGELFF.

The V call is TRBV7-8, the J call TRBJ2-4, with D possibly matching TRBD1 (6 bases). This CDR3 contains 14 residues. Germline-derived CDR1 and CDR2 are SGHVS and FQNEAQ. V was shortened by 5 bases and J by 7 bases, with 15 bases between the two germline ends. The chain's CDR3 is CASSPRDNWNIQYF. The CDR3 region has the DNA TGTGCCAGCAGCCCAAGGGACAACTGGAACATTCAGTACTTC.

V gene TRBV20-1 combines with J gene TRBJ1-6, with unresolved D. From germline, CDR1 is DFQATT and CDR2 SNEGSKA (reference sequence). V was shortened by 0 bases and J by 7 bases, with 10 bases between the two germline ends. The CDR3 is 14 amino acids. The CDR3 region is CSAREGPNNSPLHF. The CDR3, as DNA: TGCAGTGCTAGAGAGGGCCCCAACAATTCACCCCTCCACTTT.

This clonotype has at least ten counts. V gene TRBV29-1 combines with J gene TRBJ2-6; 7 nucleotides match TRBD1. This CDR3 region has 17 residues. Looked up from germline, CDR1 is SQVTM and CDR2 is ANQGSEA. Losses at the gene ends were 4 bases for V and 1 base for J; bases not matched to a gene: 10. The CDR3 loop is CSVGLAGGRSGANVLTF. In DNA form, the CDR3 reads TGCAGCGTTGGTTTGGCAGGGGGACGATCTGGGGCCAACGTCCTGACTTTC.

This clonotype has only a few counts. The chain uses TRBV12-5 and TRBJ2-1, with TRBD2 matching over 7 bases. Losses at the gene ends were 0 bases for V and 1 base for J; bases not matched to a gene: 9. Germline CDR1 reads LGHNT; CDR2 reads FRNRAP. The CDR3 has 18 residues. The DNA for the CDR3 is TGTGCTAGTGGTTTGGTACCAGGAGCGGGAATATCCTACAATGAGCAGTTCTTC. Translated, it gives CASGLVPGAGISYNEQFF.

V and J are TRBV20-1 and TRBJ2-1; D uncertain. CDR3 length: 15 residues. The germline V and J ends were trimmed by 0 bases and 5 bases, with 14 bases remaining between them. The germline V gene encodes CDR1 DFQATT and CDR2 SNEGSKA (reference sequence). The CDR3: CSARDPSRIHNEQFF. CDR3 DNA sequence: TGCAGTGCTAGAGATCCTTCTAGGATTCACAATGAGCAGTTCTTC.

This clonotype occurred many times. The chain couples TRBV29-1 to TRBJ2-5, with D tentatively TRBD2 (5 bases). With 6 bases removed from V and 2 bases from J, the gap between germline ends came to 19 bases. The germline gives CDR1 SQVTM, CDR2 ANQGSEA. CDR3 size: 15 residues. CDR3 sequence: CSVSRGTDTQETQYF. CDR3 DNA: TGCAGCGTAAGTCGGGGAACGGATACACAAGAGACCCAGTACTTC.

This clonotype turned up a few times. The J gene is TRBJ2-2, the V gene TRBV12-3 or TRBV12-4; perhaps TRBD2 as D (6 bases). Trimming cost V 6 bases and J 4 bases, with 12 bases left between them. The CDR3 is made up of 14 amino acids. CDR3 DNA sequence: TGTGCCAGCAGGCCATGGGACTCCACCGGGGAGCTGTTTTTT. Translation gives CASRPWDSTGELFF.

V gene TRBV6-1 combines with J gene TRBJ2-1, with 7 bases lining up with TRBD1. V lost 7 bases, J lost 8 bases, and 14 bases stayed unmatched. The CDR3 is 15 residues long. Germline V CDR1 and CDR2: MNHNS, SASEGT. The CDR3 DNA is TGTGCCAGCACACTAAGACGAGGGACAGCCGATGAGCAGTTCTTC. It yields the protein CASTLRRGTADEQFF.

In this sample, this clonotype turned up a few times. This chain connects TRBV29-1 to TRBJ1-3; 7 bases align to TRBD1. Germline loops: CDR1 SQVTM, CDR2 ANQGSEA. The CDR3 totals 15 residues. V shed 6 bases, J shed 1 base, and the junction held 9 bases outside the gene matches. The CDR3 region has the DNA TGCAGCGTCGCAGGGGGGCAGAGTTCTGGAAACACCATATATTTT. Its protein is CSVAGGQSSGNTIYF.

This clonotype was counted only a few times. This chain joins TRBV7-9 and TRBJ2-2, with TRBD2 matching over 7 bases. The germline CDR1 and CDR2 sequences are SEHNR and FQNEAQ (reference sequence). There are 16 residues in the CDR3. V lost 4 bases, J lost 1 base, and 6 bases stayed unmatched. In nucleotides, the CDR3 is TGTGCCAGCAGCTGGTACGGACTAGGGAACACCGGGGAGCTGTTTTTT. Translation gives CASSWYGLGNTGELFF.

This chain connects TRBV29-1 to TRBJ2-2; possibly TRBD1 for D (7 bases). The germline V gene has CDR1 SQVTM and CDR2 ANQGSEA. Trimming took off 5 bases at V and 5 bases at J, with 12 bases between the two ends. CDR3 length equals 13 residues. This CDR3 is CSVSQGGTGELFF. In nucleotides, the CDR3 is TGCAGCGTTTCCCAGGGGGGTACCGGGGAGCTGTTTTTT.